The 20 T cell receptor beta chains in this list originate from one sample, sequenced in a study of a mutant IDH1 vaccine in newly diagnosed glioma. Assay: immunoSEQ multiplex PCR; the TCRdb copy retains only in-frame clones and omits some. In the table there are over 55,000 clones, around 83% of which are singletons. As for time point: baseline, week 1 (first vaccination visit). Treatment reported: pre-vaccination baseline after standard-of-care therapy. The source material was peripheral blood mononuclear cells (PBMCs), sampled from a glioma patient treated with radiotherapy, temozolomide or both. All receptors derive from a woman under 30 with glioma. Some clones in this sample may be carry-over from other donors' samples.

The CDR3 loop reads CASGLEGPNTEAFF. DNA of the CDR3: TGTGCTAGTGGTTTGGAGGGGCCGAACACTGAAGCTTTCTTT. The gene calls are TRBV12-5 and TRBJ1-1, with D tentatively TRBD1 (5 bases). V dropped 1 base and J dropped 1 base, with 7 bases sitting between them. Germline loops: CDR1 LGHNT, CDR2 FRNRAP. The CDR3 covers 14 residues.

V and J are TRBV6-4 and TRBJ1-1; TRBD1 matches at 7 bases. Trimming cost V 6 bases and J 5 bases; bases outside gene matches: 6. The CDR3 consists of 13 residues. The germline V gene has CDR1 MRHNA and CDR2 SNTAGT. CDR3 sequence (DNA): TGTGCCAGCAGGAGACAGGGAGGGACTGAAGCTTTCTTT. The encoded protein is CASRRQGGTEAFF.

This sequence joins TRBV6-5 and TRBJ1-2; D is ambiguous. Trimming stripped 2 bases from V and 5 bases from J, with 9 bases between. The CDR3 loop spans 13 amino acids. The V gene's germline CDR1 is MNHEY and CDR2 SVGAGI. CDR3 loop: CASSYEAEYGYTF. CDR3 coding DNA: TGTGCCAGCAGTTACGAGGCGGAGTATGGCTACACCTTC.

The chain uses TRBV14 and TRBJ1-1, with D maybe TRBD1 (6 bases). Germline V gene sequence: CDR1 SGHDN, CDR2 FVKESK. This CDR3 spans 13 amino acids. Trimming cost V 4 bases and J 7 bases, with 13 bases left between them. The CDR3 DNA sequence: TGTGCCAGCAGCCTACTTGGGGGCAGTGAAGCTTTCTTT. This encodes CASSLLGGSEAFF.

This chain connects TRBV9 to TRBJ1-5; D remains unclear. Germline assignment: CDR1 SGDLS and CDR2 YYNGEE. The CDR3 is made up of 14 amino acids. Trimming took 3 bases from V and 0 from J, leaving 7 bases between them. The CDR3 reads CASSADYSNQPQHF. In DNA, the CDR3 is TGTGCCAGCAGCGCTGACTATAGCAATCAGCCCCAGCATTTT.

The chain links TRBV27 to TRBJ2-6; 11 nucleotides align to TRBD1. Germline CDR1 reads MNHEY; CDR2 reads SMNVEV (reference sequence). Losses at the gene ends were 4 bases for V and 0 bases for J; bases not matched to a gene: 8. The CDR3 totals 19 residues. CDR3: CASSSVAGTGGSGANVLTF. The CDR3, as DNA: TGTGCCAGCAGTTCCGTCGCCGGGACAGGGGGCTCTGGGGCCAACGTCCTGACTTTC.

The gene calls are TRBV2 and TRBJ2-1; D gene unclear. The germline V gene encodes CDR1 SNHLY and CDR2 FYNNEI. The V and J ends lost 7 bases and 5 bases respectively, with 12 bases between them. The CDR3 covers 13 residues. The CDR3 reads CASIKAWNNEQFF. The CDR3 region has the DNA TGTGCCAGCATCAAAGCGTGGAACAATGAGCAGTTCTTC.

V usage is TRBV4-3 and J usage is TRBJ2-2, with D possibly TRBD1 on 5 matching bases. V dropped 0 bases and J dropped 1 base, with 9 bases sitting between them. The CDR3 runs 16 residues. Per the germline V gene, CDR1 is LGHNA and CDR2 is YSLEER. In nucleotides, the CDR3 is TGCGCCAGCAGCCAAGATGTAGGGGAGAACACCGGGGAGCTGTTTTTT. Translating it yields CASSQDVGENTGELFF.

This chain's CDR3 is CASRDGGISGNTIYF. The CDR3 DNA reads as TGTGCCAGTCGGGACGGGGGAATTTCTGGAAACACCATATATTTT. V usage is TRBV6-1 and J usage is TRBJ1-3; a possible D gene is TRBD1 (5 bases). The CDR3 runs 15 residues. V shed 9 bases and J shed 1 base, with 16 bases lying between them. Germline assignment: CDR1 MNHNS and CDR2 SASEGT.

This rearrangement joins TRBV7-2 to TRBJ2-2, with D tentatively TRBD1 (6 bases). The germline V gene has CDR1 SGHTA and CDR2 FQGNSA. The length of the CDR3 is 15 residues. V lost 7 bases and J lost 4, with 16 bases in between. CDR3 sequence (DNA): TGTGCCAGCAAACCCCAGGGGAGATTCACCGGGGAGCTGTTTTTT. Translation: CASKPQGRFTGELFF. Complete variable domain (other parts from reference TRBV7-2 and TRBJ2-2): GAGVSQSPSNKVTEKGKDVELRCDPISGHTALYWYRQSLGQGLEFLIYFQGNSAPDKSGLPSDRFSAERTGGSVSTLTIQRTQQEDSAVYLCASKPQGRFTGELFFGEGSRLTVL.

V and J are TRBV30 and TRBJ1-5; D is unclear. Germline values: CDR1 GTSNPN, CDR2 SVGIG (reference sequence). Trimming stripped 0 bases from V and 4 bases from J, with 7 bases between. The CDR3 length is 13 residues. The CDR3 region has the DNA TGTGCCTGGAGTGTAGGAGTGAATCAGCCCCAGCATTTT. As protein: CAWSVGVNQPQHF.

The rearrangement links TRBV13 to TRBJ2-3, with 7 positions matching TRBD2. The V and J ends lost 5 bases and 0 bases, in that order; junction bases with no gene match: 8. The CDR3 runs to 16 residues. From germline, CDR1 is PRHDT and CDR2 FYEKMQ (reference sequence). The CDR3 loop reads CASSESGVVSTDTQYF. The CDR3 coding sequence is TGTGCCAGCAGCGAAAGCGGGGTAGTGAGCACAGATACGCAGTATTTT.

CDR3 in amino acids: CASSQVGDGYTF. CDR3 coding DNA: TGTGCCAGCAGCCAAGTAGGCGATGGCTACACCTTC. The J gene is TRBJ1-2, the V gene TRBV4-2; no clear D gene. Germline V CDR1 and CDR2: LGHNA, YNFKEQ. V dropped 1 base and J dropped 6 bases, with 6 bases sitting between them. The CDR3 has 12 residues.

The rearrangement joins TRBV7-9 to TRBJ2-7, with TRBD1 matching 9 bases. The germline V gene encodes CDR1 SEHNR and CDR2 FQNEAQ (reference sequence). The V gene end was trimmed by 8 bases and the J gene end by 2 bases; junction bases not matched to a gene: 1. This CDR3 has 12 amino acids. In nucleotides, the CDR3 is TGTGCCAGCGGGACAGGGACCTACGAGCAGTACTTC. Encoded protein: CASGTGTYEQYF. Variable domain in full (rest from reference TRBV7-9 and TRBJ2-7): DTGVSQNPRHKITKRGQNVTFRCDPISEHNRLYWYRQTLGQGPEFLTYFQNEAQLEKSRLLSDRFSAERPKGSFSTLEIQRTEQGDSAMYLCASGTGTYEQYFGPGTRLTVT.

This rearrangement joins TRBV5-1 to TRBJ2-1; D is possibly TRBD1 (6 bases). Trimming pared 3 bases from V and 0 bases from J, leaving 16 bases between. The CDR3 consists of 17 residues. CDR1 SGHRS and CDR2 YFSETQ come from the germline V gene. CDR3 protein: CASSSGHQVFSYNEQFF. The CDR3 DNA reads as TGCGCCAGCAGCTCGGGACACCAGGTATTCTCCTACAATGAGCAGTTCTTC.

The chain couples TRBV5-6 to TRBJ1-1, with a tentative D call TRBD1 (5 bases). The CDR3 is 16 residues long. Germline CDR1 SGHDT, CDR2 YYEEEE. Between the trimmed V and J ends, which lost 4 bases and 1 base, there was a span of 17 bases. CDR3 bases: TGTGCCAGCAGCCTTATTGACGGGACCTCGAACACTGAAGCTTTCTTT. As protein: CASSLIDGTSNTEAFF.

J is TRBJ1-5 and V is TRBV6-1; perhaps TRBD1 as D (5 bases). This CDR3 has 13 residues. Germline lookup yields CDR1 MNHNS and CDR2 SASEGT. Trimming took off 3 bases at V and 3 bases at J, with 6 bases between the two ends. The CDR3 nucleotides read TGTGCCAGCAGTGAGGGGCACAATCAGCCCCAGCATTTT. It encodes CASSEGHNQPQHF.

This clone has a handful of counts. The chain links TRBV7-9 to TRBJ1-1; D is possibly TRBD1 (6 bases). Germline values: CDR1 SEHNR, CDR2 FQNEAQ (reference sequence). The CDR3 is 15 amino acids. Trimming took off 8 bases at V and 3 bases at J, with 19 bases between the two ends. CDR3 coding DNA: TGTGCCAGCCGATCACGCGCAGGGGTCGACACTGAAGCTTTCTTT. Residues: CASRSRAGVDTEAFF.

The chain is built from TRBV10-3 and TRBJ2-1; a possible D gene is TRBD1 (6 bases). Germline values: CDR1 ENHRY, CDR2 SYGVKD. V was cut by 2 bases and J by 1 base, with 9 bases left in between. CDR3 size: 15 residues. The CDR3 DNA reads TGTGCCATCAGTGAGACAGGGTCGTCCTACAATGAGCAGTTCTTC. It specifies CAISETGSSYNEQFF.

The chain is built from TRBV30 and TRBJ2-7; unclear D gene. Trimming removed 5 bases from V and 3 bases from J, with 14 bases in between. This CDR3 region has 13 residues. Germline V gene sequence: CDR1 GTSNPN, CDR2 SVGIG (reference sequence). The CDR3 nucleotides read TGTGCCTGGGAGGCATCGTACAACTACGAGCAGTACTTC. Translating it yields CAWEASYNYEQYF.